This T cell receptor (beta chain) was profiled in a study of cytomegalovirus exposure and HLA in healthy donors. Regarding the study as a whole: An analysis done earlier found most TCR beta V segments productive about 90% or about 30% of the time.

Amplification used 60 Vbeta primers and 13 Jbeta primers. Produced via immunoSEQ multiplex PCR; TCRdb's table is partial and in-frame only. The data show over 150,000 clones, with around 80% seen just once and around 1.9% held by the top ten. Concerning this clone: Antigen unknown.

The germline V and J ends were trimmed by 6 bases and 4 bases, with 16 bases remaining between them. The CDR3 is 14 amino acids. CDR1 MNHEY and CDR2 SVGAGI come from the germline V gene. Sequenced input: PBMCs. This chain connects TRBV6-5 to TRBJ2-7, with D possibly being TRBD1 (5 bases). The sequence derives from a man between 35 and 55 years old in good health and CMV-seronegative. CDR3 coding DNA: TGTGCCAGCAGCCTTTTCCCCGACAGATACGAGCAGTACTTC. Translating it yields CASSLFPDRYEQYF.